The clone carrying this TCR beta chain has at least ten counts. The antigen is not known. The study ran its PCR with 60 Vbeta and 13 Jbeta primers. Clones were sequenced by immunoSEQ multiplex PCR, and TCRdb holds only the in-frame ones, with some missing. The profile shows about 140,000 clones, 70% to 80% of them singletons. The data are from a study of cytomegalovirus exposure and HLA in healthy donors. The wider study: From HLA-typed donors, an early data release held tens of millions of unique TCRs. Notes on the study in general: A further, later analysis showed that HLA-associated TCR beta chains (compared with equally common others) were more clonally expanded. The study listed under 200 cytomegalovirus-associated TCR beta chains.

Germline CDR1 is SGHNT and CDR2 is YYREEE (reference sequence). V lost 4 bases and J lost 9; bases outside the gene matches: 15. This CDR3 is built from 16 residues. At sampling all donors were nominally healthy, likely with unrecorded immune exposures. This TCR was sampled from a female donor in good health and CMV-seronegative. The sequencing input was PBMCs. The chain carries TRBV5-4 and TRBJ2-1; TRBD2 aligns across 8 bases. Here the CDR3 reads CASSPRGTRSVAEQFF. The CDR3 region has the DNA TGTGCCAGCAGCCCCCGGGGGACTAGAAGCGTGGCTGAGCAGTTCTTC. Using reference TRBV5-4 and TRBJ2-1 for the parts outside the CDR3, the full variable domain is ETGVTQSPTHLIKTRGQQVTLRCSSQSGHNTVSWYQQALGQGPQFIFQYYREEENGRGNFPPRFSGLQFPNYSSELNVNALELDDSALYLCASSPRGTRSVAEQFFGPGTRLTVL.